Following are 21 T cell receptor beta chains from one sample sequenced in a study of blood T cell repertoires in COVID-19. Only in-frame clones appear in the TCRdb table, and some are missing; sequencing was by immunoSEQ multiplex PCR. The sample records 150,000 or so clones, 75% to 90% being singletons. Sequencing was carried out using peripheral blood. The origin of the receptors is a woman aged 35 to 49 with acute or convalescent COVID-19.

This sequence joins TRBV7-8 and TRBJ2-1, with TRBD2 as a possible D gene (5 bases). The CDR3 spans 14 residues. Germline V gene lookup returns CDR1 SGHVS and CDR2 FQNEAQ. V lost 4 bases and J lost 4, with 11 bases in between. The CDR3 loop is CASSSGLRYNEQFF. The CDR3 DNA is TGTGCCAGCAGCTCCGGACTTCGTTACAATGAGCAGTTCTTC. The whole variable domain, remainder taken from reference TRBV7-8 and TRBJ2-1, is GAGVSQSPRYKVAKRGQDVALRCDPISGHVSLFWYQQALGQGPEFLTYFQNEAQLDKSGLPSDRFFAERPEGSVSTLKIQRTQQEDSAVYLCASSSGLRYNEQFFGPGTRLTVL.

The rearrangement links TRBV9 to TRBJ2-2; a possible D gene is TRBD2 (5 bases). The V end lost 4 bases, the J end lost 2 bases, and 12 bases lay between the germline ends. The germline gives CDR1 SGDLS, CDR2 YYNGEE. The CDR3 is 15 residues long. This chain's CDR3 is CASSSSGPNTGELFF. DNA for the CDR3: TGTGCCAGCAGCTCAAGCGGTCCTAACACCGGGGAGCTGTTTTTT.

In this sample, this clone turned up a few times. The chain combines TRBV5-1 with TRBJ1-6, with TRBD1 matching 11 bases. Unmatched junction bases numbered 8, after V lost 1 base and J lost 5 bases. CDR3 length: 18 amino acids. Germline V lookup: CDR1 SGHRS, CDR2 YFSETQ. The CDR3 DNA follows: TGCGCCAGCAGCTTGTTATGGACAGGGGGCTATGATAATTCACCCCTCCACTTT. It codes for CASSLLWTGGYDNSPLHF.

This clone was detected many times. The CDR3 coding sequence is TGTGCCAGCAGTTTAAGTAGTTTGATTTCCGGGGAGCTGTTTTTT. It translates to CASSLSSLISGELFF. The chain has TRBV28 and TRBJ2-2; D gene unclear. The length of the CDR3 is 15 residues. Germline loops: CDR1 MDHEN, CDR2 SYDVKM. Trimming took 2 bases from V and 6 from J, leaving 13 bases between them.

The rearrangement joins TRBV5-1 to TRBJ2-2, with 9 bases that match TRBD1. CDR3 size: 15 residues. Germline CDR1 and CDR2: SGHRS and YFSETQ. V gave up 3 bases and J gave up 5 bases; unmatched junction bases: 5. In nucleotides, the CDR3 is TGCGCCAGCAGCTCCGGGACAGGGAGGACCGGGGAGCTGTTTTTT. It is translated as CASSSGTGRTGELFF.

The gene calls are TRBV9 and TRBJ2-3, with D possibly being TRBD2 (6 bases). The ends were cut back, 3 bases at V and 0 bases at J, with 11 bases in the middle. This CDR3 comprises 15 residues. Germline CDR1 and CDR2: SGDLS and YYNGEE. The CDR3 region has the DNA TGTGCCAGCAGCGCCCGGGACTTTAGCACAGATACGCAGTATTTT. Its protein is CASSARDFSTDTQYF.

The CDR3 DNA reads as TGCAGCGTGGCCGGAGCGCAAGAGACCCAGTACTTC. Translation: CSVAGAQETQYF. The chain joins TRBV29-1 to TRBJ2-5; D is unresolved. This CDR3 has 12 amino acids. V dropped 6 bases and J dropped 2 bases, with 10 bases sitting between them. Per the germline V gene, CDR1 is SQVTM and CDR2 is ANQGSEA.

A single count supports this clone. CDR3 nucleotide sequence: TGTGCCAGCAGCCCATATTATACCGGGACAGGGGCAGGTAATGAGCAGTTCTTC. Residues: CASSPYYTGTGAGNEQFF. The V call is TRBV7-9, the J call TRBJ2-1; 10 bases line up with TRBD1. Germline values: CDR1 SEHNR, CDR2 FQNEAQ (reference sequence). V lost 5 bases and J lost 7; bases outside the gene matches: 17. CDR3 length: 18 amino acids.

This clone was picked up one time. V gene TRBV5-8 combines with J gene TRBJ2-6; D possibly corresponds to TRBD2 (5 bases). From germline, CDR1 is SGHTS and CDR2 YDEGEE. The CDR3 loop spans 16 amino acids. V lost 1 base and J lost 4, with 12 bases in between. In nucleotides, the CDR3 is TGTGCCAGCAGCTTGCGGGCGACGGGGGGGGCCAACGTCCTGACTTTC. Its protein is CASSLRATGGANVLTF.

The CDR3 bases are TGTGCCAGCAGGGAACCGGGACAGGGGCGGGAGACCCAGTACTTC. Amino acid sequence: CASREPGQGRETQYF. The chain uses TRBV2 and TRBJ2-5; 10 bases match TRBD1. V lost 6 bases and J lost 5; bases outside the gene matches: 9. Germline V gene data show CDR1 as SNHLY and CDR2 as FYNNEI. The CDR3 loop spans 15 amino acids.

The V call is TRBV3-1 (or the pseudogene TRBV3-2), the J call TRBJ1-2, with D unresolved. V was trimmed by 1 base and J by 4 bases, leaving 16 bases between them. Germline V gene data show CDR1 as LGHDT and CDR2 as YNNKEL (reference sequence). This CDR3 has 16 residues. This CDR3 reads CASSQGAELSRYGYTF. The CDR3 bases are TGTGCCAGCAGCCAAGGTGCGGAGTTGTCCCGCTATGGCTACACCTTC.

The rearrangement joins TRBV24-1 to TRBJ2-2; TRBD2 matches 9 bases. Trimming cost V 4 bases and J 1 base; bases outside gene matches: 6. The germline V gene has CDR1 KGHDR and CDR2 SFDVKD. The CDR3 consists of 17 residues. CDR3 DNA: TGTGCCACCAGTGACCCGGGACTAGCTAGGAACACCGGGGAGCTGTTTTTT. Its translation: CATSDPGLARNTGELFF.

This chain uses TRBV27 with TRBJ2-1; 8 positions agree with TRBD2. This CDR3 contains 15 residues. Germline CDR1 is MNHEY and CDR2 is SMNVEV (reference sequence). The ends lost 3 bases at V and 9 bases at J; junction bases unmatched: 10. As DNA, the CDR3 is TGTGCCAGCAGTTTGAGCATCGGGGGGGGGAGTGAGCAGTTCTTC. It is translated as CASSLSIGGGSEQFF.

This chain links TRBV29-1 with TRBJ1-5; D possibly corresponds to TRBD1 (5 bases). V was shortened by 1 base and J by 8 bases, with 15 bases between the two germline ends. The CDR3 extends over 14 amino acids. In germline, CDR1 is SQVTM, CDR2 ANQGSEA. In DNA form, the CDR3 reads TGCAGCGTTGAAGTGGGGTTTGGGGGGGAGCCCCAGCATTTT. Its protein is CSVEVGFGGEPQHF. Full variable domain (remainder filled in from reference TRBV29-1 and TRBJ1-5): SAVISQKPSRDICQRGTSLTIQCQVDSQVTMMFWYRQQPGQSLTLIATANQGSEATYESGFVIDKFPISRPNLTFSTLTVSNMSPEDSSIYLCSVEVGFGGEPQHFGDGTRLSIL.

The chain carries TRBV7-3 and TRBJ2-3, with D maybe TRBD2 (5 bases). Germline lookup yields CDR1 SGHTA and CDR2 FQGTGA. The length of the CDR3 is 13 residues. The ends were cut back, 4 bases at V and 7 bases at J, with 12 bases in the middle. The CDR3 protein is CASSSTRLNTQYF. The CDR3 region has the DNA TGTGCCAGCAGCTCAACGAGACTAAATACGCAGTATTTT.

The gene calls are TRBV3-1 (or the pseudogene TRBV3-2) and TRBJ1-2, with D hard to call. CDR1 is LGHDT and CDR2 is YNNKEL in the germline V gene (reference sequence). The CDR3 has 12 residues. The V gene lost 1 base and the J gene lost 8 bases, with 8 bases spanning the gap. CDR3 residues: CASSQGLSGYTF. Written as DNA, the CDR3 is TGTGCCAGCAGCCAAGGACTGTCCGGCTACACCTTC.

The chain has TRBV29-1 and TRBJ1-5, with D possibly being TRBD1 (5 bases). This CDR3 is 13 amino acids long. V was shortened by 4 bases and J by 4 bases, with 11 bases between the two germline ends. From germline, CDR1 is SQVTM and CDR2 ANQGSEA. This chain's CDR3 is CSVAGNKNQPQHF. The CDR3, as DNA: TGCAGCGTTGCAGGGAATAAAAATCAGCCCCAGCATTTT.

As for this clone: The sample carries other DNA sequences with the same CDR3. The genes are TRBV18 and TRBJ2-1; 8 positions agree with TRBD1. The junction had 2 bases not matched to a gene; V was cut back by 4 bases and J by 3 bases. Germline V CDR1 and CDR2: KGHSH, LQKENI. The CDR3 consists of 14 residues. CDR3 residues: CASSRDRGYNEQFF. CDR3 bases: TGTGCCAGCTCACGAGACAGGGGCTACAATGAGCAGTTCTTC.

J is TRBJ2-7 and V is TRBV7-8; 8 nucleotides match TRBD1. From germline, CDR1 is SGHVS and CDR2 FQNEAQ. V shed 6 bases, J shed 0 bases, and the junction held 7 bases outside the gene matches. CDR3 size: 15 residues. CDR3 DNA: TGTGCCAGCAGTCGGGACAGGATAAGCTCCTACGAGCAGTACTTC. Protein product: CASSRDRISSYEQYF.

The chain recombines TRBV29-1 with TRBJ2-1; D possibly corresponds to TRBD2 (6 bases). V lost 6 bases, J lost 3 bases, and 15 bases lay in between. Germline CDR1 SQVTM, CDR2 ANQGSEA. CDR3 size: 14 residues. CDR3 residues: CSVGDWDLYNEQFF. CDR3 nucleotide sequence: TGCAGCGTGGGGGACTGGGACCTCTACAATGAGCAGTTCTTC.

The chain uses TRBV10-3 and TRBJ2-3, with 8 nucleotides matching TRBD2. The CDR3 loop spans 19 amino acids. Losses at the gene ends were 6 bases for V and 3 bases for J; bases not matched to a gene: 20. Germline assignment: CDR1 ENHRY and CDR2 SYGVKD. CDR3 sequence reads: CAISSPFPGSGILTDTQYF. CDR3 nucleotides: TGTGCCATCAGCTCACCTTTTCCCGGTAGCGGGATCCTAACAGATACGCAGTATTTT.